The rows below give T cell receptor beta chains drawn from one sample of a study of cytomegalovirus exposure and HLA in healthy donors. Sequencing was performed with immunoSEQ multiplex PCR; in TCRdb, only in-frame clones are kept and a portion is missing. The data hold about 120,000 clones, with about 10% observed a single time. Sample: PBMCs. Every receptor here comes from a woman aged 18-29 years in good health and CMV-seropositive. Each CDR3 is given with its conserved first and last residue. Fields, in order: D gene, V gene, clone size, J gene, CDR3 protein, CDR3 DNA. The D gene is left open where the match is weak. Only part of the rows carry a size: once, few, many, or a class if the clone is expanded.

TRBD2	TRBV13	few	TRBJ2-5	CASSLEAGEVSQYF	TGTGCCAGCAGCTTGGAAGCGGGAGAGGTGTCCCAGTACTTC
TRBD1	TRBV11-2	few	TRBJ1-2	CASSLIRDRGSNYGYTF	TGTGCCAGCAGCTTAATTAGGGACAGGGGGAGTAACTATGGCTACACCTTC
NA	TRBV30	few	TRBJ1-2	CAWTQGFGYTF	TGTGCCTGGACCCAGGGCTTCGGCTACACCTTC
TRBD1	TRBV19	NA	TRBJ1-2	CASTGGPGQGASGYTF	TGTGCCAGTACAGGGGGGCCGGGACAGGGGGCTTCTGGCTACACCTTC
NA	TRBV13	NA	TRBJ2-2	CASTSQDTGELFF	TGTGCCAGCACCTCCCAGGACACCGGGGAGCTGTTTTTT
NA	TRBV5-1	few	TRBJ2-7	CASSPGTWGHEQYF	TGCGCCAGCAGCCCTGGGACCTGGGGGCACGAGCAGTACTTC
TRBD1	TRBV4-2	NA	TRBJ2-2	CASSLLRGQGGTGELFF	TGTGCCAGCAGCCTCCTCAGGGGACAGGGCGGCACCGGGGAGCTGTTTTTT
TRBD1	TRBV6-1	few	TRBJ2-2	CASSETGFYIGELFF	TGTGCCAGCAGTGAGACAGGGTTTTACATCGGGGAGCTGTTTTTT
NA	TRBV5-1	few	TRBJ2-2	CASSLVGGATGELFF	TGCGCCAGCAGCTTGGTTGGCGGGGCCACCGGGGAGCTGTTTTTT
NA	TRBV5-1	NA	TRBJ2-2	CASSLMDSTGELFF	TGCGCCAGCAGCTTAATGGACAGTACCGGGGAGCTGTTTTTT
NA	TRBV19	few	TRBJ1-1	CASSMSMNTEAFF	TGTGCCAGTAGTATGTCTATGAACACTGAAGCTTTCTTT
TRBD1	TRBV6-6	NA	TRBJ2-7	CASSRDRSLYEQYF	TGTGCCAGCAGCAGGGACAGATCTCTCTACGAGCAGTACTTC
NA	TRBV4-2	few	TRBJ1-1	CASSQGGMNTEAFF	TGTGCCAGCAGCCAAGGAGGGATGAACACTGAAGCTTTCTTT
TRBD1	TRBV7-8	few	TRBJ2-1	CASSFGQGAYNEQFF	TGTGCCAGCAGCTTCGGACAGGGAGCCTACAATGAGCAGTTCTTC
TRBD1	TRBV27	NA	TRBJ2-1	CASRPQGGNEQFF	TGTGCCAGCAGACCACAGGGGGGCAATGAGCAGTTCTTC
TRBD1	TRBV4-2	NA	TRBJ1-2	CASSQDEDRGRGGYTF	TGTGCCAGCAGCCAAGATGAGGACAGGGGGCGTGGTGGCTACACCTTC
NA	TRBV28	few	TRBJ1-5	CASQERDQPQHF	TGTGCCAGCCAAGAGAGAGATCAGCCCCAGCATTTT
NA	TRBV7-9	many	TRBJ2-3	CATVGSGPSTDTQYF	TGTGCCACCGTGGGCAGCGGACCTAGCACAGATACGCAGTATTTT
TRBD2	TRBV6-1	few	TRBJ2-3	CASSEVRSTSGRQNTQYF	TGTGCCAGCAGTGAAGTCAGGTCGACTAGCGGGAGACAAAATACGCAGTATTTT
NA	TRBV2	few	TRBJ1-2	CASTPTAYYGYTF	TGTGCCAGCACCCCTACAGCTTATTATGGCTACACCTTC
NA	TRBV7-9	NA	TRBJ2-1	CASSTGNSNEQFF	TGTGCCAGCAGCACCGGGAATAGCAATGAGCAGTTCTTC
NA	TRBV27	few	TRBJ2-7	CASRPAGPHEQYF	TGTGCCAGCCGCCCCGCGGGCCCCCACGAGCAGTACTTC
TRBD1	TRBV19	few	TRBJ2-5	CASSTTGTGKETQYF	TGTGCCAGTAGTACGACCGGGACAGGCAAAGAGACCCAGTACTTC
NA	TRBV28	few	TRBJ1-2	CASRRAGTMAGYTF	TGTGCCAGCAGGAGGGCAGGAACTATGGCTGGCTACACCTTC
NA	TRBV2	NA	TRBJ2-2	CASSGGGGRDSPAPNTGELFF	TGTGCCAGCAGTGGGGGAGGGGGTCGGGACTCCCCTGCCCCGAACACCGGGGAGCTGTTTTTT
TRBD1	TRBV5-1	NA	TRBJ2-5	CASSLGQGGVETQYF	TGCGCCAGCAGCTTGGGACAGGGTGGTGTGGAGACCCAGTACTTC
TRBD2	TRBV5-1	NA	TRBJ2-5	CASKTSGSVEETQYF	TGCGCCAGCAAAACTAGCGGGAGTGTAGAAGAGACCCAGTACTTC
NA	TRBV11-2	NA	TRBJ1-1	CASSGTPGGTEAFF	TGTGCCAGCAGCGGCACTCCAGGTGGGACTGAAGCTTTCTTT
NA	TRBV7-3	NA	TRBJ1-1	CASSLSGQKVDKDTEAFF	TGTGCCAGCAGCTTAAGCGGACAGAAGGTTGATAAGGACACTGAAGCTTTCTTT
NA	TRBV29-1	NA	TRBJ1-4	CGAGDLEKLFF	TGCGGGGCAGGGGACCTCGAAAAACTGTTTTTT
NA	TRBV6-5	NA	TRBJ1-1	CASSYGRGRNTEAFF	TGTGCCAGCAGTTACGGTAGGGGGAGGAACACTGAAGCTTTCTTT
NA	TRBV4-1	few	TRBJ1-2	CASRLGPLQGDNNYGYTF	TGCGCCAGCAGGTTGGGGCCCCTCCAAGGGGATAATAACTATGGCTACACCTTC
NA	TRBV9	few	TRBJ2-1	CASSVEWAGEQFF	TGTGCCAGCAGCGTAGAATGGGCTGGTGAGCAGTTCTTC
NA	TRBV10-3	many	TRBJ1-1	CAISEPGETEAFF	TGTGCCATCAGTGAGCCGGGTGAAACTGAAGCTTTCTTT
NA	TRBV6-1	NA	TRBJ1-5	CASSRLQGNQPQHF	TGTGCCAGCAGTAGACTGCAGGGAAATCAGCCCCAGCATTTT
TRBD1	TRBV27	few	TRBJ1-2	CASSSGQGNGYTF	TGTGCCAGCAGTTCCGGACAGGGGAATGGCTACACCTTC
TRBD2	TRBV4-2	NA	TRBJ2-1	CASSQDKTSGYNEQFF	TGTGCCAGCAGCCAAGATAAGACTAGCGGCTACAATGAGCAGTTCTTC
NA	TRBV27	NA	TRBJ2-1	CASRTIVVGGEQFF	TGTGCCAGCAGAACAATAGTGGTCGGGGGTGAGCAGTTCTTC
TRBD2	TRBV18	NA	TRBJ2-7	CASSGGGTSYEQYF	TGTGCCAGCTCCGGGGGGGGGACCTCCTACGAGCAGTACTTC
NA	TRBV7-2	NA	TRBJ2-7	CASSLRPWGPDEQYF	TGTGCCAGCAGCCTCCGCCCGTGGGGGCCCGACGAGCAGTACTTC
NA	TRBV7-7	few	TRBJ1-5	CASSSSRDQPQHF	TGTGCTAGCAGCTCGTCTCGGGATCAGCCCCAGCATTTT
NA	TRBV6-5	NA	TRBJ2-1	CASSYSPEYNEQFF	TGTGCCAGCAGTTACTCGCCAGAATACAATGAGCAGTTCTTC
NA	TRBV5-1	NA	TRBJ1-1	CASSWGSTGNAEAFF	TGCGCCAGCAGCTGGGGGAGTACAGGGAACGCTGAAGCTTTCTTT
NA	TRBV9	NA	TRBJ2-2	CASGATDTGELFF	TGTGCCAGCGGGGCGACGGACACCGGGGAGCTGTTTTTT
TRBD1	TRBV2	few	TRBJ2-5	CASRLTGGGETQYF	TGTGCCAGCAGGTTGACAGGGGGCGGAGAGACCCAGTACTTC
TRBD2	TRBV29-1	NA	TRBJ2-3	CSVEVGYGRGADTQYF	TGCAGCGTTGAAGTTGGGTACGGGAGGGGCGCGGATACGCAGTATTTT
TRBD1	TRBV4-2	NA	TRBJ1-4	CASSQDMGQGWNEKLFF	TGTGCCAGCAGCCAGGATATGGGACAGGGTTGGAATGAAAAACTGTTTTTT
NA	TRBV12-5	few	TRBJ2-1	CASGLVGGSYNEQFF	TGTGCTAGTGGTTTGGTTGGGGGGTCCTACAATGAGCAGTTCTTC
NA	TRBV7-6	NA	TRBJ2-6	CASSLSPPGPGANVLTF	TGTGCCAGCAGCTTATCCCCCCCAGGGCCCGGGGCCAACGTCCTGACTTTC
TRBD1	TRBV6-5	NA	TRBJ2-7	CASSYTGTGHYEQYF	TGTGCCAGCAGTTACACCGGGACAGGTCACTACGAGCAGTACTTC
NA	TRBV19	NA	TRBJ2-2	CASSNLRQGGSTGELFF	TGTGCCAGTAGTAACCTAAGACAGGGAGGAAGCACCGGGGAGCTGTTTTTT
TRBD2	TRBV7-9	few	TRBJ2-7	CASSPPGLGAGRQEQYF	TGTGCCAGCAGCCCACCAGGTCTGGGAGCGGGACGTCAAGAGCAGTACTTC
TRBD1	TRBV5-5	NA	TRBJ1-2	CASSRGDRGHYGYTF	TGTGCCAGCAGCCGGGGGGACAGGGGGCACTATGGCTACACCTTC
NA	TRBV4-1	NA	TRBJ2-1	CASSQFGGLAQDEQFF	TGCGCCAGCAGCCAATTTGGGGGACTGGCCCAAGATGAGCAGTTCTTC
TRBD1	TRBV29-1	few	TRBJ1-4	CSATGTGTEKLFF	TGCAGTGCCACCGGGACAGGGACCGAAAAACTGTTTTTT
TRBD2	TRBV28	few	TRBJ2-1	CARTGTIYNEQFF	TGTGCCAGGACCGGGACTATCTACAATGAGCAGTTCTTC
NA	TRBV5-1	few	TRBJ2-3	CASSLVERDTQYF	TGCGCCAGCAGCTTGGTAGAGCGAGATACGCAGTATTTT